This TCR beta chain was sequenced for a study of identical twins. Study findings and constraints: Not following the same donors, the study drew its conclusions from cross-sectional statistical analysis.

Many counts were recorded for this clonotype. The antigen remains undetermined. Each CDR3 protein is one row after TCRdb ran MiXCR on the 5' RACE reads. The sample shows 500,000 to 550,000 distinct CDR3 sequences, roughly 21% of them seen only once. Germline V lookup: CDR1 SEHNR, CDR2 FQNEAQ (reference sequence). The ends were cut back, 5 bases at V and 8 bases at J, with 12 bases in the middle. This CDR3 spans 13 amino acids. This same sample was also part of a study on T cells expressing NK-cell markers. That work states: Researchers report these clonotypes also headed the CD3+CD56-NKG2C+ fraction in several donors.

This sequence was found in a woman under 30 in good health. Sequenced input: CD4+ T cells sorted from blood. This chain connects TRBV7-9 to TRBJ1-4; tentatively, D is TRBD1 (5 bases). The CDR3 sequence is CASSQRGYEKLFF. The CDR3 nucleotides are TGTGCCAGCAGCCAAAGGGGATACGAAAAACTGTTTTTT.